This is a list of T cell receptor beta chains from one sample in a study of cytomegalovirus exposure and HLA in healthy donors. The data were produced by immunoSEQ multiplex PCR, yet TCRdb's version contains in-frame clones alone and is incomplete. The table shows 95,000 to 150,000 clones, with approximately 72% occurring only once. The sequenced material came from PBMCs. The receptors come from a man aged 55 to 70 in good health and CMV-seropositive. Each CDR3 is given without its conserved first and last residue. A D gene is named only where the DNA matches it firmly. A row's size may be missing; if present it is once, few, many or a size class.

v_call	cdr3_length	j_call	clone_size	d_call	cdr3_aa
TRBV28	11	TRBJ1-5	NA	NA	ASSFYRVQPQH
TRBV28	13	TRBJ1-2	NA	NA	ASSLAGGKNYGYT
TRBV2	12	TRBJ1-2	NA	TRBD1	ASPPGQSNYGYT
TRBV2	12	TRBJ2-2	NA	TRBD1	ASNNRGSTGELF
TRBV5-1	10	TRBJ2-7	NA	NA	ASSSDVGQQY
TRBV2	11	TRBJ1-2	NA	NA	ASSPRQPYGYT
TRBV10-3	11	TRBJ2-2	many	NA	AIGGTSTGELF
TRBV2	13	TRBJ1-5	few	NA	ASSESLYSNQPQH
TRBV5-1	13	TRBJ2-7	NA	TRBD2	ASSWALGGSNEQY
TRBV2	11	TRBJ2-1	NA	TRBD1	ASSGQGDNEQF
TRBV5-6	15	TRBJ2-6	few	TRBD1	ASTPGQRPSGANVLT
TRBV28	9	TRBJ2-3	few	NA	ASSFSDTQY
TRBV28	11	TRBJ1-1	NA	NA	ASTETVTPEAF
TRBV6-1	12	TRBJ2-1	few	TRBD2	ASSDSGSYNEQF
TRBV13	10	TRBJ2-7	NA	TRBD1	ASSWSGGEQY
TRBV19	13	TRBJ1-5	NA	TRBD1	ASSRGTVSNQPQH
TRBV5-1	14	TRBJ2-3	NA	NA	ASSLGHWPSTDTQY
TRBV5-1	15	TRBJ2-1	few	NA	ASSWGGGGDTYNEQF
TRBV4-1	14	TRBJ1-2	NA	TRBD1	ASSNRGGQGKYGYT
TRBV28	11	TRBJ1-2	NA	NA	ASKKAGGLGYT
TRBV2	12	TRBJ1-1	once	NA	ASRQGRESTEAF
TRBV29-1	11	NA	NA	NA	SALGGGSYEQY
TRBV7-2	11	TRBJ2-1	once	TRBD1	ASRKDRLNEQF
TRBV6-1	11	TRBJ2-7	NA	NA	ASRGLVRYEQY
TRBV19	12	TRBJ1-3	once	NA	ASWASRPGNTIY
TRBV7-2	14	TRBJ2-1	few	NA	ASSLDGGGSYNEQF
TRBV7-9	14	TRBJ1-1	NA	NA	ASSSQALGGGTEAF
TRBV10-1	12	TRBJ2-7	NA	TRBD2	ASGAGTIPYEQY
TRBV7-3	10	TRBJ2-3	NA	NA	ASSFGTDTQY
TRBV10-3	11	TRBJ2-7	NA	NA	AISDQQRYEQY
TRBV28	14	TRBJ2-3	NA	TRBD1	ASSFRTGSSTDTQY
TRBV7-2	12	TRBJ1-2	NA	NA	ASSLALTVGGYT
TRBV9	11	TRBJ2-5	NA	TRBD1	ASSPGTEETQY
TRBV4-1	12	TRBJ1-2	NA	NA	ASSRRRTVYGYT
TRBV18	13	TRBJ1-1	NA	NA	ASSPLADMNTEAF
TRBV30	13	TRBJ1-4	NA	TRBD1	AWSPGRGRFEKLF
TRBV29-1	11	TRBJ1-1	NA	TRBD1	SVATGTAIEAF
TRBV7-2	11	TRBJ1-2	few	NA	ASSLDRAYGYT
TRBV6-1	11	TRBJ1-1	NA	NA	ASSEAGGTEAF
TRBV5-1	14	TRBJ2-5	NA	NA	ASRTDRFRGGETQY
TRBV10-3	14	TRBJ1-3	NA	NA	AISDWARLTGNTIY
TRBV5-1	12	TRBJ1-2	NA	TRBD1	ASSPGQVDYGYT
TRBV5-4	13	TRBJ1-3	NA	NA	ASSLERISGNTIY
TRBV19	10	TRBJ2-7	NA	NA	ASSGQSYEQY
TRBV10-3	12	TRBJ1-5	NA	NA	AISPGRDWQPQH
TRBV19	12	TRBJ2-2	NA	NA	ASTLILGGGELF
TRBV6-5	12	TRBJ1-6	few	TRBD1	ASATTGVSGPLH
TRBV4-1	13	TRBJ2-1	NA	NA	ASSQDGELYNEQF
TRBV27	14	TRBJ1-5	NA	NA	ASNKQGIYSNQPQH
TRBV28	12	TRBJ2-7	NA	TRBD2	ASSFEREGRGLY